This T cell receptor (beta chain) was profiled in a study of blood T cell repertoires in COVID-19. Assay: immunoSEQ multiplex PCR; the TCRdb copy retains only in-frame clones and omits some. Of fewer than 250,000 clones in the sample, about 88% were seen once. The V gene's germline CDR1 is SNHLY and CDR2 FYNNEI. The ends were cut back, 1 base at V and 2 bases at J, with 8 bases in the middle. This CDR3 region has 14 residues. Researchers sorted participants into cohorts using their self-reported clinical history. Either two negative PCRs, clearance, or symptom resolution qualified Cohort 3 donors as recovered.

Sequencing input: PBMCs or T cells enriched from blood (not recorded which). The chain uses TRBV2 and TRBJ1-2, with no clear D. The clonotype originates from a woman aged 25 to 39 who had recovered from COVID-19. The CDR3 loop reads CASSEESLNYGYTF. In DNA, the CDR3 is TGTGCCAGCAGTGAAGAGAGCCTGAACTATGGCTACACCTTC.